This T cell receptor (beta chain) derives from a study of cytomegalovirus exposure and HLA in healthy donors. This clone showed up just once. Its antigen is not identified. Germline V lookup: CDR1 MNHEY, CDR2 SMNVEV (reference sequence). V lost 3 bases and J lost 4, with 12 bases in between. The CDR3 covers 14 residues. The PCR was carried out with 60 Vbeta primers and 13 Jbeta primers. Data came from immunoSEQ multiplex PCR; TCRdb stores just in-frame clones and leaves some out. The table records roughly 130,000 clones, nearly 90% of them present only once. General study points: TCR beta sequences reportedly predicted most subjects' HLA-A and HLA-B alleles accurately. Within a later analysis, the majority of CMV-associated TCR beta chains appeared HLA-restricted. HLA allele associations emerged for around 15,000 TCR beta sequences in a later analysis, at 0.05 false discovery rate.

The TCR sequence derives from a woman in her 40s in good health and CMV-seronegative. Sequenced material: PBMCs. The chain is built from TRBV27 and TRBJ1-2, with TRBD1 as a possible D gene (6 bases). The chain's CDR3 is CASSFGGRGYGYTF. The DNA of the CDR3 is TGTGCCAGCAGTTTTGGGGGCAGGGGCTATGGCTACACCTTC.